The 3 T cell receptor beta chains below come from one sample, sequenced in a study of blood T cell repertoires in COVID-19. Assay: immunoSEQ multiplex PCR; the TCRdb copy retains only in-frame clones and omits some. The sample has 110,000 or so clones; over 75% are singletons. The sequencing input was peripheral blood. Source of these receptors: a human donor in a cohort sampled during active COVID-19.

CDR3 amino acids: CASSLDVFRGDSPLHF. CDR3 sequence (DNA): TGTGCCAGCAGCTTAGATGTTTTCAGGGGCGATTCACCCCTCCACTTT. J is TRBJ1-6 and V is TRBV11-2; D possibly corresponds to TRBD1 (6 bases). This CDR3 spans 16 amino acids. The V gene's germline CDR1 is SGHAT and CDR2 FQNNGV. The V end lost 0 bases, the J end lost 8 bases, and 14 bases lay between the germline ends. Drawing the rest from reference TRBV11-2 and TRBJ1-6, the complete variable domain is EAGVAQSPRYKIIEKRQSVAFWCNPISGHATLYWYQQILGQGPKLLIQFQNNGVVDDSQLPKDRFSAERLKGVDSTLKIQPAKLEDSAVYLCASSLDVFRGDSPLHFGNGTRLTVT.

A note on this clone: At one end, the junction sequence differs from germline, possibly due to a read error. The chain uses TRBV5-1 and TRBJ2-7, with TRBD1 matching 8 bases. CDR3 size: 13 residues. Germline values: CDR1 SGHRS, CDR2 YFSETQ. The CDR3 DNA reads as TGCGCCAGCAGTTTGGACAGGGCCTACGAGCAGTACTTC. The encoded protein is CASSLDRAYEQYF.

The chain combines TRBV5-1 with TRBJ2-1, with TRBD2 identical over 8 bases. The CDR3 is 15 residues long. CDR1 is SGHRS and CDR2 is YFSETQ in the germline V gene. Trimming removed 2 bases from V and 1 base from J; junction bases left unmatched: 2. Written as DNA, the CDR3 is TGCGCCAGCAGCTTTAGCGGGGAGTCCTACAATGAGCAGTTCTTC. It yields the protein CASSFSGESYNEQFF.